This T cell receptor (beta chain) originates from a study of T cell responses to AZD1222 COVID-19 vaccine. In the study overall: Second-dose intervals of approximately 4 or approximately 12 weeks were pooled. Findings of the study overall: Seropositive AZD1222 recipients at baseline numbered only five or six.

On this clone: Its antigen is unknown.

Profiling relied on immunoSEQ multiplex PCR, and the TCRdb table lists in-frame clones only, not all of them. The repertoire has about 120,000 clones, 88% of them found once; the top ten carry 1.6%. Sequenced here: peripheral blood, sampled on day 0 of AZD1222 vaccination. The receptor was derived from an adult in good health.

DNA for the CDR3: TGTGCCAGCAGTTTTAGAAGAAATCAGCCCCAGCATTTT. Protein product: CASSFRRNQPQHF. The genes are TRBV27 and TRBJ1-5; no reliable D call. This CDR3 has 13 amino acids. V dropped 3 bases and J dropped 4 bases, with 7 bases sitting between them. Germline V gene lookup returns CDR1 MNHEY and CDR2 SMNVEV (reference sequence).